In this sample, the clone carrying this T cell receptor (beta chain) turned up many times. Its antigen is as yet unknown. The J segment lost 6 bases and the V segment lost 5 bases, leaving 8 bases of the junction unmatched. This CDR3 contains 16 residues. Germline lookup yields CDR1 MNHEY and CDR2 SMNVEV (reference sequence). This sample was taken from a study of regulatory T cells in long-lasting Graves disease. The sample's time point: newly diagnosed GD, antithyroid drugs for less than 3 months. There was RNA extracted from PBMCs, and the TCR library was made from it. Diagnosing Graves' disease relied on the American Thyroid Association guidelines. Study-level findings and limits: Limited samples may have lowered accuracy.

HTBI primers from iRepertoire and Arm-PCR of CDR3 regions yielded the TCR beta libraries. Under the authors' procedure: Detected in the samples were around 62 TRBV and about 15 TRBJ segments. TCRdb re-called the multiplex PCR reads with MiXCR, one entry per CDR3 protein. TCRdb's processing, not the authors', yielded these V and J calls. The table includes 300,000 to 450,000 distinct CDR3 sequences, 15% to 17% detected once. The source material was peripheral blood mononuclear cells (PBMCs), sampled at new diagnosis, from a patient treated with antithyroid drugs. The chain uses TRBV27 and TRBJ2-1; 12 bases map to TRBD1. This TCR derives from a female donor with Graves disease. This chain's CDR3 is CASSGRDRGQGNEQFF. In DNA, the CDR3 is TGTGCCAGCAGTGGGAGGGACAGGGGGCAAGGCAATGAGCAGTTCTTC.